A selection of T cell receptor beta chains follows, all from one sample in a study of blood T cell repertoires in COVID-19. Profiling relied on immunoSEQ multiplex PCR, and the TCRdb table lists in-frame clones only, not all of them. The sample contains roughly 39,000 clones, 79% of which appear only once. Input material: peripheral blood. The receptors here all came from a man aged 65 to 79 with acute or convalescent COVID-19. Both conserved end residues are part of each CDR3. A D gene is named only where the DNA matches it firmly. Rows give clone size only sometimes, using once, few, many, or a class for an expanded clone.

J gene	V gene	D gene	clone size	CDR3 DNA	CDR3 protein
TRBJ1-5	TRBV4-1	TRBD1	NA	TGCGCCAGCAGCCAAGGGCAGGGGGCAGGACAGCCCCAGCATTTT	CASSQGQGAGQPQHF
TRBJ2-1	TRBV4-2	NA	NA	TGTGCCAGCAGCCAAGAGCTAGCAGGTTACAATGAGCAGTTCTTC	CASSQELAGYNEQFF
TRBJ2-1	TRBV5-1	TRBD2	NA	TGCGCCAGCAGCTGGGGAGGACTAGCGGGGAACTACAATGAGCAGTTCTTC	CASSWGGLAGNYNEQFF
TRBJ2-1	TRBV10-1	TRBD2	NA	TGCGCCAGCAGTGATTCGGGACTAGCGGGAGGGAGCTCCTACAATGAGCAGTTCTTC	CASSDSGLAGGSSYNEQFF
TRBJ2-7	TRBV5-1	NA	few	TGCGCCAGCAGCTTGGCGTACGAGCAGTACTTC	CASSLAYEQYF
TRBJ2-7	TRBV4-2	TRBD2	NA	TGTGCCAGCAGCTCAGGCACTAGCGGGTATTACGAGCAGTACTTC	CASSSGTSGYYEQYF
TRBJ2-7	TRBV7-2	TRBD2	few	TGTGCCAGCAGCCGGCCGGGACTAACCTACGAGCAGTACTTC	CASSRPGLTYEQYF
TRBJ1-4	TRBV10-2	NA	NA	TGCGCCAGCAGTGATGTGGGTAGGGGCACTAATGAAAAACTGTTTTTT	CASSDVGRGTNEKLFF
TRBJ1-3	TRBV27	NA	NA	TGTGCCAGCAGTTTATCGTTCGGGGCTGGAAACACCATATATTTT	CASSLSFGAGNTIYF
TRBJ2-5	TRBV5-1	NA	NA	TGCGCCAGCAGCCTAAGACTCCGAGAGACCCAGTACTTC	CASSLRLRETQYF
TRBJ2-7	TRBV5-1	TRBD2	NA	TGCGCCAGCAGGGGGGGGAACTACGAGCAGTACTTC	CASRGGNYEQYF
TRBJ1-5	TRBV7-2	NA	NA	TGTGCCAGCAGCTTAGGCAGGGCCTCGATAACGCCCCAGCATTTT	CASSLGRASITPQHF
TRBJ2-2	TRBV9	NA	few	TGTGCCAGCAGCGTAGCGGTCGAGGGGGAGCTGTTTTTT	CASSVAVEGELFF
TRBJ2-2	TRBV4-2	TRBD2	once	TGTGCCAGCAGCCAAGAGTGGACTAGCGTGGGCGGGGAGCTGTTTTTT	CASSQEWTSVGGELFF
TRBJ2-7	TRBV5-1	TRBD1	NA	TGCGCCAGCAGCACCGGGACAGGGAGGGAAGAGCAGTACTTC	CASSTGTGREEQYF
TRBJ1-4	TRBV5-1	TRBD1	NA	TGCGCCAGCAGCCCCCGTGTAGGGGGCGGTGAAAAACTGTTTTTT	CASSPRVGGGEKLFF
TRBJ2-7	TRBV4-1	NA	few	TGCGCCAGCAGCGAAACCGCCCTGGGGGGACTGGAGACCTACGAGCAGTACTTC	CASSETALGGLETYEQYF